These T cell receptor beta chains were read from a single sample in a study of shared clonotypes between healthy human individuals. Generated by immunoSEQ multiplex PCR, the TCRdb table keeps only in-frame clones and is missing some. Of around 2.5 million clones in the sample, approximately 93% were seen once. Sequenced input: naive CD4+ T cells from PBMCs. Source of these receptors: a young man in good health. Some clones in this sample may be carry-over from other donors' samples. Each CDR3 is given with its conserved first and last residue. The D gene is left open where the match is weak. The size of a clone is reported for some rows only, either as once, few or many, or as a class for expanded clones.

D gene	J gene	clone size	V gene	CDR3 protein	CDR3 DNA
TRBD1	TRBJ1-5	NA	TRBV19	CASSPGGQGGGQPQHF	TGTGCCAGTAGCCCCGGCGGACAGGGGGGGGGTCAGCCCCAGCATTTT
TRBD1	TRBJ2-3	NA	TRBV11-2	CASSFYGDRGTDTQYF	TGTGCCAGCAGCTTCTATGGGGACAGGGGGACAGATACGCAGTATTTT
TRBD1	TRBJ2-2	NA	TRBV11-3	CASRQTGGTGELFF	TGTGCCAGCAGGCAAACAGGGGGCACCGGGGAGCTGTTTTTT
NA	TRBJ1-5	once	TRBV5-1	CASSPDPGHSSYQPQHF	TGCGCCAGCAGCCCCGACCCGGGACATTCATCCTATCAGCCCCAGCATTTT
NA	TRBJ2-5	NA	TRBV15	CATWSRRGEPQETQYF	TGTGCCACCTGGTCCCGGCGGGGAGAACCCCAAGAGACCCAGTACTTC
TRBD2	TRBJ2-3	NA	TRBV18	CASSPMAGVDTQYF	TGTGCCAGCTCACCTATGGCGGGAGTGGATACGCAGTATTTT
NA	TRBJ1-3	NA	TRBV9	CASSALRSSGNTIYF	TGTGCCAGCAGCGCCCTGCGGTCGAGTGGAAACACCATATATTTT
NA	TRBJ2-7	NA	TRBV18	CASSPVNYEQYF	TGTGCCAGCTCGCCGGTGAACTACGAGCAGTACTTC
NA	TRBJ2-7	NA	TRBV7-3	CASSAKGGYEGPGPGSYEQYF	TGTGCCAGCAGCGCAAAAGGTGGGTACGAAGGGCCGGGTCCGGGCTCCTACGAGCAGTACTTC
NA	TRBJ2-5	NA	TRBV7-9	CASSPPGRKQETQYF	TGTGCCAGCAGCCCCCCTGGACGGAAACAAGAGACCCAGTACTTC
NA	TRBJ2-1	NA	TRBV29-1	CSVYDRSSYNEQFF	TGCAGCGTGTATGACAGGAGCTCCTACAATGAGCAGTTCTTC
NA	TRBJ1-2	NA	TRBV18	CASSPYYTVAKTNYGYTF	TGTGCCAGCTCACCATATTACACCGTAGCAAAAACTAACTATGGCTACACCTTC
NA	TRBJ2-5	NA	TRBV6-5	CASSYSRETQYF	TGTGCCAGCAGTTACTCGCGGGAGACCCAGTACTTC
TRBD1	TRBJ1-1	few	TRBV7-9	CASSPPGGVAFF	TGTGCCAGCAGCCCACCAGGGGGAGTAGCTTTCTTT
NA	TRBJ1-5	NA	TRBV4-1	CASVQDLRVGDQPQHF	TGCGCCAGCGTACAGGATTTGAGGGTAGGGGATCAGCCCCAGCATTTT
NA	TRBJ2-3	NA	TRBV30	CAWSVPSATDTQYF	TGTGCCTGGAGTGTACCTAGCGCCACAGATACGCAGTATTTT
TRBD2	TRBJ2-3	NA	TRBV28	CASGGGALKDTQYF	TGTGCCAGCGGCGGGGGGGCTCTGAAAGATACGCAGTATTTT
NA	TRBJ2-2	NA	TRBV28	CASISFPNTGELFF	TGTGCCAGCATTTCTTTTCCGAACACCGGGGAGCTGTTTTTT
TRBD2	TRBJ2-7	NA	TRBV28	CASILGTSGFYEQYF	TGTGCCAGCATCCTCGGGACTAGCGGGTTCTACGAGCAGTACTTC
NA	TRBJ1-1	NA	TRBV5-1	CASSLTSNTEAFF	TGCGCCAGCAGTTTGACATCGAACACTGAAGCTTTCTTT
TRBD1	TRBJ2-3	NA	TRBV5-4	CASSLAVTGGTDTQYF	TGTGCCAGCAGCTTGGCCGTGACAGGGGGCACAGATACGCAGTATTTT
NA	TRBJ2-7	NA	TRBV28	CASRTSSYEQYF	TGTGCCAGCCGAACATCCTCCTACGAGCAGTACTTC
NA	TRBJ2-5	NA	TRBV28	CASSFQIRETQYF	TGTGCCAGCAGTTTTCAGATCAGGGAGACCCAGTACTTC
NA	TRBJ2-1	NA	TRBV2	CASSVASVPRSYNEQFF	TGTGCCAGCAGCGTTGCCAGCGTACCCAGGTCCTACAATGAGCAGTTCTTC
TRBD1	TRBJ2-1	NA	TRBV7-8	CASSLRGQSYNEQFF	TGTGCCAGCAGCCTAAGGGGACAGTCCTACAATGAGCAGTTCTTC
NA	TRBJ1-5	NA	TRBV28	CASTAESVRNQPQHF	TGTGCCAGCACCGCGGAAAGCGTAAGAAATCAGCCCCAGCATTTT
NA	TRBJ2-7	NA	TRBV6-6	CASSFEDWYEQYF	TGTGCCAGCAGTTTCGAGGACTGGTACGAGCAGTACTTC
NA	TRBJ2-1	NA	TRBV7-2	CASSLLGGTDYNEQFF	TGTGCCAGCAGCCTCCTAGGTGGAACCGACTACAATGAGCAGTTCTTC
NA	TRBJ2-2	NA	TRBV28	CASSLSRGGTGELFF	TGTGCCAGCAGTTTATCGAGGGGTGGCACCGGGGAGCTGTTTTTT
NA	TRBJ1-4	once	TRBV6-1	CASKWGGTNEKLFF	TGTGCCAGCAAGTGGGGGGGAACTAATGAAAAACTGTTTTTT
TRBD1	TRBJ2-5	NA	TRBV19	CASSPRTGWGMETQYF	TGTGCCAGTAGTCCCCGGACAGGGTGGGGCATGGAGACCCAGTACTTC
NA	TRBJ2-7	NA	TRBV5-1	CASSPRPGYSYEQYF	TGCGCCAGCAGCCCCCGTCCAGGATATTCCTACGAGCAGTACTTC
TRBD1	TRBJ2-2	few	TRBV2	CASTMSGTGETGELFF	TGTGCCAGCACCATGAGCGGGACAGGGGAGACCGGGGAGCTGTTTTTT
NA	TRBJ1-2	NA	TRBV29-1	CSVELAPRGTGYTF	TGCAGCGTTGAATTAGCCCCAAGAGGGACTGGCTACACCTTC
NA	TRBJ2-1	NA	TRBV14	CASSPVDNYNEQFF	TGTGCCAGCAGCCCGGTCGACAATTACAATGAGCAGTTCTTC
NA	TRBJ2-2	NA	TRBV4-1	CASSQAGRGDTGELFF	TGCGCCAGCAGCCAAGCCGGGAGAGGGGACACCGGGGAGCTGTTTTTT
NA	TRBJ1-4	NA	TRBV19	CASSLQGGWEKLFF	TGTGCCAGTAGTCTACAGGGAGGGTGGGAAAAACTGTTTTTT
TRBD1	TRBJ2-1	once	TRBV7-9	CASSLAGTGGHNEQFF	TGTGCCAGCAGCTTAGCTGGGACAGGGGGCCACAATGAGCAGTTCTTC
NA	TRBJ1-1	few	TRBV5-1	CASSLAPMNTEAFF	TGCGCCAGCAGCTTGGCCCCCATGAACACTGAAGCTTTCTTT
TRBD1	TRBJ1-2	NA	TRBV14	CASSARQGRGMGYTF	TGTGCCAGCAGCGCCCGACAGGGTCGCGGAATGGGCTACACCTTC